Listed here is a single T cell receptor beta chain. This sample is drawn from a study of blood T cell repertoires in COVID-19. Trimming left V 9 bases short and J 0 bases short, with 9 bases between. The germline V gene encodes CDR1 KGHDR and CDR2 SFDVKD. This CDR3 is 13 amino acids long. Only in-frame clones appear in the TCRdb table, and some are missing; sequencing was by immunoSEQ multiplex PCR. The table records approximately 68,000 clones, 75% to 90% of them present only once. The TCR originated in a woman of 80 years or more with active or convalescent COVID-19. The rearrangement links TRBV24-1 to TRBJ2-3; the D gene is possibly TRBD2 (6 bases). Material for sequencing was peripheral blood. CDR3 bases: TGTGCCACCGATAGCGGTAGCACAGATACGCAGTATTTT. As protein: CATDSGSTDTQYF.